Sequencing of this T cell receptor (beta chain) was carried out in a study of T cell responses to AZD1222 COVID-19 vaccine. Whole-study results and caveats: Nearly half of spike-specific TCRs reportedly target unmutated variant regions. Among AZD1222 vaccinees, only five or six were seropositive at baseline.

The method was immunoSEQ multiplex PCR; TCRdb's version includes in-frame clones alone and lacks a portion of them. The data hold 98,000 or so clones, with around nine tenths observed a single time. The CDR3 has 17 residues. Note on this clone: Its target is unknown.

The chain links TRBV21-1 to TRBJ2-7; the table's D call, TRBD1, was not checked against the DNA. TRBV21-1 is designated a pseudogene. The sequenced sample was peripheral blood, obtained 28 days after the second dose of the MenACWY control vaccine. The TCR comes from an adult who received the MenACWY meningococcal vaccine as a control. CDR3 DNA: TGTGCCAGCAGCACCCGATCATTACAGGGGGCTATCTACGAGCAGTACTTC. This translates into CASSTRSLQGAIYEQYF.